The 30 T cell receptor beta chains below come from one sample, sequenced in a study of T cells after yellow fever vaccination. MiXCR, applied by TCRdb to the 5' RACE reads, yields one record per CDR3 protein. The sample holds some 350,000 distinct CDR3 sequences, approximately 4% seen once. Sample: PBMCs, taken 5 days after the yellow fever booster vaccination. The receptors derive from a man aged 18 to 30 who received the YFV17D yellow fever vaccine.

This clonotype has at least ten counts. The chain carries TRBV7-2 and TRBJ1-2, with D unresolved. There are 13 residues in the CDR3. The V end was cut by 0 bases, the J end by 2 bases, with 4 bases between. Germline lookup yields CDR1 SGHTA and CDR2 FQGNSA. The CDR3 is CASSLAGNYGYTF. The DNA of the CDR3 is TGTGCCAGCAGCTTAGCAGGGAACTATGGCTACACCTTC.

This clonotype was observed many times. This sequence joins TRBV7-9 and TRBJ1-1; D is ambiguous. The CDR3 spans 16 residues. Trimming took 5 bases from V and 1 from J, leaving 17 bases between them. Germline assignment: CDR1 SEHNR and CDR2 FQNEAQ (reference sequence). Here the CDR3 DNA reads TGTGCCAGCAGCCGTAGCGTTGGACTGGAGAACACTGAAGCTTTCTTT. It specifies CASSRSVGLENTEAFF.

The rearrangement uses TRBV5-1 and TRBJ2-7, with 7 bases aligning to TRBD1. In germline, CDR1 is SGHRS, CDR2 YFSETQ. J lost 2 bases, V lost 2 bases, and 4 bases had no gene match. The CDR3 spans 14 residues. The CDR3 coding sequence is TGCGCCAGCAGCTTAACAGGGGATCCCTACGAGCAGTACTTC. Amino acid sequence: CASSLTGDPYEQYF.

This chain links TRBV7-8 with TRBJ1-1; D is undetermined. The V gene's germline CDR1 is SGHVS and CDR2 FQNEAQ. This CDR3 spans 13 amino acids. V gave up 5 bases and J gave up 1 base, with 8 bases separating them. CDR3 DNA sequence: TGTGCCAGCAGCCAGTATAAGAACACTGAAGCTTTCTTT. Its protein is CASSQYKNTEAFF.

This chain connects TRBV6-2 or TRBV6-3 to TRBJ2-3, with 8 bases aligning to TRBD2. The CDR3 has 16 residues. Germline CDR1 MNHEY, CDR2 SVGEGT. J was trimmed by 3 bases and V by 2 bases; bases with no gene match: 7. The CDR3 protein is CASSYRAGGLTDTQYF. CDR3 DNA: TGTGCCAGCAGTTACCGGGCGGGGGGACTAACAGATACGCAGTATTTT.

The V call is TRBV5-1, the J call TRBJ2-7, with 9 bases that match TRBD1. From germline, CDR1 is SGHRS and CDR2 YFSETQ. This CDR3 spans 15 amino acids. Trimming took 3 bases from V and 6 from J; bases not matched to a gene: 10. The CDR3 reads CASSSSPGQGSEQYF. CDR3 sequence (DNA): TGCGCCAGCAGCTCGTCACCGGGACAGGGATCCGAGCAGTACTTC.

This clonotype was detected ten times or more. The chain carries TRBV6-5 and TRBJ1-2; D is possibly TRBD1 (6 bases). The CDR3 consists of 15 residues. V dropped 2 bases and J dropped 6 bases, with 16 bases sitting between them. Per germline, CDR1 MNHEY and CDR2 SVGAGI. CDR3 amino acids: CASSYVNTGSNGYTF. The CDR3 coding sequence is TGTGCCAGCAGTTACGTAAACACAGGGTCGAATGGCTACACCTTC.

The chain joins TRBV18 to TRBJ2-7, with D uncertain. CDR1 KGHSH and CDR2 LQKENI come from the germline V gene. V dropped 2 bases and J dropped 3 bases, with 8 bases sitting between them. The CDR3 spans 13 residues. The CDR3: CASSPGSNYEQYF. The CDR3 nucleotides read TGTGCCAGCTCACCAGGATCGAACTACGAGCAGTACTTC.

This clonotype was picked up many times. The chain links TRBV20-1 to TRBJ2-5; TRBD2 is a possible D gene (6 bases). The germline V and J ends were trimmed by 0 bases and 5 bases, with 7 bases remaining between them. Germline V lookup: CDR1 DFQATT, CDR2 SNEGSKA (reference sequence). CDR3 length equals 12 residues. CDR3 amino acids: CSARDGGETQYF. The CDR3 nucleotides are TGCAGTGCTAGAGATGGGGGGGAGACCCAGTACTTC.

This clonotype was seen a few times. This chain links TRBV7-2 with TRBJ2-7, with D tentatively TRBD2 (7 bases). V lost 3 bases to trimming and J lost 3 bases, with 12 bases between them. CDR1 is SGHTA and CDR2 is FQGNSA in the germline V gene. CDR3 size: 14 residues. The chain's CDR3 is CASSFPRGGYEQYF. As DNA, the CDR3 is TGTGCCAGCAGCTTCCCAAGGGGGGGCTACGAGCAGTACTTC. The full variable domain, its missing parts supplied by reference TRBV7-2 and TRBJ2-7, is GAGVSQSPSNKVTEKGKDVELRCDPISGHTALYWYRQSLGQGLEFLIYFQGNSAPDKSGLPSDRFSAERTGGSVSTLTIQRTQQEDSAVYLCASSFPRGGYEQYFGPGTRLTVT.

This clonotype was recorded many times. CDR3 nucleotides: TGTGCCAGCAGCCCCCAACATCAGGGCCCAGTTTCCAAAAACATTCAGTACTTC. This codes for CASSPQHQGPVSKNIQYF. The J gene is TRBJ2-4, the V gene TRBV7-2; D is perhaps TRBD1 (5 bases). Germline-derived CDR1 and CDR2 are SGHTA and FQGNSA. The CDR3 is 18 residues long. The V gene lost 5 bases and the J gene lost 2 bases, with 22 bases spanning the gap.

At least ten counts were recorded for this clonotype. The genes are TRBV5-1 and TRBJ2-3; 11 bases align to TRBD2. The trim removed 0 bases at V and 5 bases at J, leaving 2 bases unmatched. This CDR3 has 15 amino acids. Per germline, CDR1 SGHRS and CDR2 YFSETQ. CDR3 in DNA: TGCGCCAGCAGCTTGGAGCTAGCGGGAGGAGATACGCAGTATTTT. This sequence encodes CASSLELAGGDTQYF.

The chain combines TRBV9 with TRBJ1-3, with D unclear. The V gene's germline CDR1 is SGDLS and CDR2 YYNGEE. The germline V and J ends were trimmed by 3 bases and 1 base, with 11 bases remaining between them. CDR3 length: 15 residues. CDR3 nucleotide sequence: TGTGCCAGCAGCGAGGGTCCGTGGTCTGGAAACACCATATATTTT. The encoded protein is CASSEGPWSGNTIYF.

The table lists this clonotype with many counts. The chain has TRBV6-5 and TRBJ2-3, with D possibly being TRBD2 (6 bases). Germline V gene data show CDR1 as MNHEY and CDR2 as SVGAGI. This CDR3 has 15 residues. V was clipped by 0 bases and J by 6 bases, with 13 bases between them. CDR3 amino acids: CASSYSGTAGDTQYF. CDR3 sequence (DNA): TGTGCCAGCAGTTACTCCGGGACTGCCGGGGATACGCAGTATTTT.

The chain recombines TRBV4-1 with TRBJ2-7, with 7 bases lining up with TRBD1. Germline CDR1 reads MGHRA; CDR2 reads YSYEKL. There are 17 residues in the CDR3. The V segment lost 4 bases and the J segment 2 bases; nucleotides outside the gene matches: 14. DNA of the CDR3: TGCGCCAGCAGCCGCAGGGTCGACAGGGAGACTCCCTACGAGCAGTACTTC. Its translation: CASSRRVDRETPYEQYF.

The chain carries TRBV7-9 and TRBJ2-7; D possibly corresponds to TRBD1 (6 bases). The germline V gene has CDR1 SEHNR and CDR2 FQNEAQ (reference sequence). V dropped 0 bases and J dropped 7 bases, with 10 bases sitting between them. This CDR3 is 13 amino acids long. The CDR3 DNA reads TGTGCCAGCAGCTTAGCGGGGGCGGGTGAGCAGTACGTC. This translates into CASSLAGAGEQYV.

This clonotype was detected only a few times. The rearrangement uses TRBV6-4 and TRBJ2-1, with 8 nucleotides matching TRBD1. The length of the CDR3 is 14 residues. V shed 2 bases, J shed 6 bases, and the junction held 3 bases outside the gene matches. Germline CDR1 reads MRHNA; CDR2 reads SNTAGT. The CDR3 loop is CASSDRQGSNEQFF. The CDR3 DNA follows: TGTGCCAGCAGTGACAGACAGGGGTCCAATGAGCAGTTCTTC.

The chain is built from TRBV27 and TRBJ2-5; 12 bases are a match to TRBD1. Germline CDR1 reads MNHEY; CDR2 reads SMNVEV (reference sequence). The length of the CDR3 is 16 residues. The ends lost 5 bases at V and 5 bases at J; junction bases unmatched: 9. CDR3 sequence (DNA): TGTGCCAGCAGTCCTCTCCGGGACAGGGGGCTGGAGACCCAGTACTTC. This codes for CASSPLRDRGLETQYF.

CDR3 residues: CASTSGQGVGQPQHF. CDR3 DNA: TGTGCCAGCACCTCCGGACAGGGGGTAGGACAGCCCCAGCATTTT. This rearrangement joins TRBV21-1 to TRBJ1-5; the D call TRBD1 from the table was never checked on the DNA. TRBV21-1 constitutes a pseudogene. CDR3 length equals 15 residues.

This clonotype was counted ten times or more. The chain couples TRBV9 to TRBJ2-1; TRBD2 matches 13 bases. Germline CDR1 and CDR2: SGDLS and YYNGEE. This CDR3 contains 16 residues. Trimming removed 6 bases from V and 3 bases from J; junction bases left unmatched: 6. In nucleotides, the CDR3 is TGTGCCAGCACCCCCGGGACTAGCGGGATCTACAATGAGCAGTTCTTC. This codes for CASTPGTSGIYNEQFF.

This clonotype was counted a few times. This chain links TRBV5-4 with TRBJ1-4; D might be TRBD1 (5 bases). CDR1 is SGHNT and CDR2 is YYREEE in the germline V gene (reference sequence). Between the trimmed V and J ends, which lost 1 base and 4 bases, there was a span of 11 bases. There are 15 residues in the CDR3. CDR3 amino acids: CASSLNQGSNEKLFF. In nucleotides, the CDR3 is TGTGCCAGCAGCTTGAATCAGGGCAGTAATGAAAAACTGTTTTTT. Full variable domain (rest looked up from reference TRBV5-4 and TRBJ1-4): ETGVTQSPTHLIKTRGQQVTLRCSSQSGHNTVSWYQQALGQGPQFIFQYYREEENGRGNFPPRFSGLQFPNYSSELNVNALELDDSALYLCASSLNQGSNEKLFFGSGTQLSVL.

This clonotype was seen ten or more times. The J gene is TRBJ2-3, the V gene TRBV7-2; either TRBD1 or TRBD2 may supply D (5 bases each). V lost 1 base, J lost 5 bases, and 10 bases lay in between. The length of the CDR3 is 14 residues. The germline gives CDR1 SGHTA, CDR2 FQGNSA. CDR3: CASSLDGAVDTQYF. The CDR3 coding sequence is TGTGCCAGCAGCTTAGACGGGGCGGTAGATACGCAGTATTTT.

This clonotype appeared a few times. The genes are TRBV12-3 or TRBV12-4 and TRBJ2-5; D not resolved. Trimming stripped 4 bases from V and 7 bases from J, with 13 bases between. CDR3 length equals 13 residues. As DNA, the CDR3 is TGTGCCAGCAGTTATGTTGGGGATATGACCCAGTACTTC. Translating gives CASSYVGDMTQYF.

The V call is TRBV5-6, the J call TRBJ2-5; 12 bases are a match to TRBD2. CDR3 size: 18 residues. Germline values: CDR1 SGHDT, CDR2 YYEEEE. The V segment lost 1 base and the J segment 0 bases; nucleotides outside the gene matches: 7. In nucleotides, the CDR3 is TGTGCCAGCAGCTTGAGGTCCGGGACTAGCGGGTACCAAGAGACCCAGTACTTC. This encodes CASSLRSGTSGYQETQYF.

The DNA of the CDR3 is TGCAGTGCTAGCAATCGGGGGGCAGGGACCCAGCCCCAGCATTTT. Translated: CSASNRGAGTQPQHF. The genes are TRBV20-1 and TRBJ1-5, with D perhaps matching TRBD1 (6 bases). V lost 3 bases, J lost 7 bases, and 19 bases lay in between. CDR1 and CDR2 (germline): DFQATT, SNEGSKA (reference sequence). The CDR3 covers 15 residues.

This clonotype appeared many times. This chain links TRBV18 with TRBJ2-5, with D tentatively TRBD2 (5 bases). This CDR3 comprises 14 residues. Trimming left V 3 bases short and J 6 bases short, with 14 bases between. Germline V gene lookup returns CDR1 KGHSH and CDR2 LQKENI. The CDR3 nucleotides are TGTGCCAGCTCACCTCTGGTACCGGGAAAGACCCAGTACTTC. The encoded protein is CASSPLVPGKTQYF. The full variable domain, its missing parts supplied by reference TRBV18 and TRBJ2-5, is NAGVMQNPRHLVRRRGQEARLRCSPMKGHSHVYWYRQLPEEGLKFMVYLQKENIIDESGMPKERFSAEFPKEGPSILRIQQVVRGDSAAYFCASSPLVPGKTQYFGPGTRLLVL.

This clonotype was recorded at least ten times. The chain combines TRBV12-3 or TRBV12-4 with TRBJ1-1, with 9 bases that match TRBD1. This CDR3 contains 14 residues. V trimming: 5 bases; J trimming: 4 bases; junction bases outside the gene matches: 5. CDR3 loop: CASSPGQGSTEAFF. CDR3 DNA sequence: TGTGCCAGCAGTCCGGGACAGGGCTCCACTGAAGCTTTCTTT.

The chain combines TRBV30 with TRBJ1-1; tentatively, D is TRBD1 (6 bases). V dropped 3 bases and J dropped 5 bases, with 19 bases sitting between them. The CDR3 runs to 15 residues. Germline assignment: CDR1 GTSNPN and CDR2 SVGIG (reference sequence). The CDR3 here is CAWSALTGSSTEAFF. In DNA form, the CDR3 reads TGTGCCTGGAGCGCCCTAACAGGGTCGAGTACTGAAGCTTTCTTT.

The chain couples TRBV5-1 to TRBJ1-5, with D perhaps TRBD1 (5 bases). From germline, CDR1 is SGHRS and CDR2 YFSETQ. This CDR3 comprises 17 residues. V lost 4 bases and J 0 bases, leaving 17 bases between the germline ends. The CDR3 DNA follows: TGCGCCAGCAGCCCCAGCCCCGGGGGTGATAGCAATCAGCCCCAGCATTTT. Its protein is CASSPSPGGDSNQPQHF.

This clonotype was observed a handful of times. This chain connects TRBV4-1 to TRBJ2-1; tentative D call: TRBD1 (6 bases). Germline CDR1 reads MGHRA; CDR2 reads YSYEKL. V gave up 2 bases and J gave up 6 bases, with 11 bases separating them. This CDR3 has 14 residues. CDR3 in DNA: TGCGCCAGCAGCCAACTGGACAGAGCCAATGAGCAGTTCTTC. Its translation is CASSQLDRANEQFF.